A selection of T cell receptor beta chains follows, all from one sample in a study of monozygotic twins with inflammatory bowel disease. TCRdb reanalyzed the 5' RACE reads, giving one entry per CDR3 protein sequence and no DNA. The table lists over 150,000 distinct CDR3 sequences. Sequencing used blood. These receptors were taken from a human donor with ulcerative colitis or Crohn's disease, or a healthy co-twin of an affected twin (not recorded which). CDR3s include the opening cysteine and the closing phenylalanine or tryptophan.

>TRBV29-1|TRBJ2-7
CSVEDRFGYEQYF
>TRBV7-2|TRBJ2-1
CASSLVPRTSSYNEQFF
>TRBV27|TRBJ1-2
CASSSAGTGLYYTF
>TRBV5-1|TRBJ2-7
CASSFGTGGRDEQYF
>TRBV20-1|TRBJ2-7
CSARAIPRTSEYEQYF
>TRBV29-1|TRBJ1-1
CSVETGGLTEAFF
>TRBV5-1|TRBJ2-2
CASSPGRGGHGELFF
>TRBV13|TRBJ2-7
CASSLRVMLTGEVNEQYF
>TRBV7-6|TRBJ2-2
CASSLGAGITGELFF
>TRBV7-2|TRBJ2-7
CASSRQGPSYEQYF
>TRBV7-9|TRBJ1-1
CASSSKQGNWNTEAFF
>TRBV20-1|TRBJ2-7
CSAAGTRTYEQYF
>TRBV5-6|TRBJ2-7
CASSSSPRDKSEQYF
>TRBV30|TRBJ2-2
CAWKAMASEAGELFF
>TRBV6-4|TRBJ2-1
CASSDEEGGPWFF
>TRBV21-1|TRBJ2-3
CASSKIRGPNKYF